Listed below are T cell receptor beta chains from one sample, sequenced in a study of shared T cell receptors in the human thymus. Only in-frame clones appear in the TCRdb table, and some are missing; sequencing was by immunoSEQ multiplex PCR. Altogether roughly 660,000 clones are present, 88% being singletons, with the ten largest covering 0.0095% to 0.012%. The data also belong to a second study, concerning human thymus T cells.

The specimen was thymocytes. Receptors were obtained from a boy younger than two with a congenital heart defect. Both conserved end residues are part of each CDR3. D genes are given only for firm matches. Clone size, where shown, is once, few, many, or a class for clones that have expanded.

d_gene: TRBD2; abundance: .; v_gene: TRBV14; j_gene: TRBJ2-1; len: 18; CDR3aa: CASSQDPGTSGSINEQFF; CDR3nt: TGTGCCAGCAGCCAAGATCCCGGGACTAGCGGGAGCATCAATGAGCAGTTCTTC
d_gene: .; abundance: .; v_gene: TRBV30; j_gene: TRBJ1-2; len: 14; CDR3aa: CAWNLRDSEYGYTF; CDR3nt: TGTGCCTGGAACCTCCGGGATAGTGAATATGGCTACACCTTC
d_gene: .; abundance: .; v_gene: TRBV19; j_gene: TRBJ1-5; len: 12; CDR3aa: CASSISGQPQHF; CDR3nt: TGTGCCAGTAGTATATCCGGTCAGCCCCAGCATTTT
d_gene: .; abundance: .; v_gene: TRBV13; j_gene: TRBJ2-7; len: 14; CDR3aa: CASSLGQGIYEQYF; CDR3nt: TGTGCCAGCAGCTTAGGCCAGGGGATCTACGAGCAGTACTTC
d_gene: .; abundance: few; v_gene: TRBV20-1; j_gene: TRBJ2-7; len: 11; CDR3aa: CSARRSDEQYF; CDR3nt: TGCAGTGCTAGACGGAGCGACGAGCAGTACTTC
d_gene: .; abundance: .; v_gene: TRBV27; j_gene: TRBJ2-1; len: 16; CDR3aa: CASSLASLSSYNEQFF; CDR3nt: TGTGCCAGCAGTTTAGCGAGTCTATCCTCCTACAATGAGCAGTTCTTC
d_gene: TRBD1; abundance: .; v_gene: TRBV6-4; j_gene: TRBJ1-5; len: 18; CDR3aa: CASSPGAGTGMRNQPQHF; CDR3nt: TGTGCCAGCAGTCCCGGGGCGGGGACAGGGATGCGCAATCAGCCCCAGCATTTT
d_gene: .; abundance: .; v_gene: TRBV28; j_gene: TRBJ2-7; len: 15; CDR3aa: CASSRRGPLFYEQYF; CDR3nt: TGTGCCAGCAGTAGGCGGGGACCCCTCTTCTACGAGCAGTACTTC
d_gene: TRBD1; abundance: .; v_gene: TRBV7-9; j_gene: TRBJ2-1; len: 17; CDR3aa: CASSLSTGSTYKGEQFF; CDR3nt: TGTGCCAGCAGCCTCTCGACAGGGTCCACCTACAAGGGTGAGCAGTTCTTC
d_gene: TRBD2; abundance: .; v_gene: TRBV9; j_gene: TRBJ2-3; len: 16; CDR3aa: CASSGGLAGGEDTQYF; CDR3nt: TGTGCCAGCAGCGGGGGATTAGCGGGAGGGGAAGATACGCAGTATTTT
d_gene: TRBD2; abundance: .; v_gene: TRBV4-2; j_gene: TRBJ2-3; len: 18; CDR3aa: CASSQVLTSGIFTDTQYF; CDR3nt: TGTGCCAGCAGCCAGGTCCTGACTAGCGGGATATTCACAGATACGCAGTATTTT
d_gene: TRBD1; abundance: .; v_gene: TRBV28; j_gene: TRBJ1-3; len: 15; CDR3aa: CASSLLTGAGNTIYF; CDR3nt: TGTGCCAGCAGTTTATTGACAGGGGCTGGAAACACCATATATTTT
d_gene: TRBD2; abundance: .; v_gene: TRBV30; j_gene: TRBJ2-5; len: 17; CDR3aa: CAWRRNAGTIFQETQYF; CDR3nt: TGTGCCTGGCGAAGGAACGCCGGGACTATCTTCCAAGAGACCCAGTACTTC
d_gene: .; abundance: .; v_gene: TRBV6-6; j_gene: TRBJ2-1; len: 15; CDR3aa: CASSYARGWPNEQFF; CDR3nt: TGTGCCAGCAGTTACGCCCGGGGTTGGCCGAATGAGCAGTTCTTC
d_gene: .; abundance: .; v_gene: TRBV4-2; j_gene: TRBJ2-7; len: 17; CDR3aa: CASSPDREREKVHEQYF; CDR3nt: TGTGCCAGCAGCCCCGACAGGGAGCGGGAGAAGGTCCACGAGCAGTACTTC
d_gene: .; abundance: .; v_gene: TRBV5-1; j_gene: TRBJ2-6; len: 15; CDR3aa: CASSPRNSGANVLTF; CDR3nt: TGCGCCAGCAGCCCCAGGAACTCTGGGGCCAACGTCCTGACTTTC
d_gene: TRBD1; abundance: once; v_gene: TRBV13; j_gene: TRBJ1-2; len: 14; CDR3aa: CASSLTRTGSGYTF; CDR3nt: TGTGCCAGCAGCTTGACTCGGACAGGGTCTGGCTACACCTTC
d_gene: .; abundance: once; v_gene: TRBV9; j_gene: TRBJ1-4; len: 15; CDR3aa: CASSVGQASNEKLFF; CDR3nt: TGTGCCAGCAGCGTAGGACAGGCAAGTAATGAAAAACTGTTTTTT
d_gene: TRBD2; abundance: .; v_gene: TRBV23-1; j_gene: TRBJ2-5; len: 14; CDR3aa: CASCGLATQETQYF; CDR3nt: TGCGCCAGCTGTGGACTAGCGACCCAAGAGACCCAGTACTTC
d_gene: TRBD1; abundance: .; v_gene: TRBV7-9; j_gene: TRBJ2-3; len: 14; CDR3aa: CASSPQGVTDTQYF; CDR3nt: TGTGCCAGCAGCCCACAGGGGGTCACAGATACGCAGTATTTT
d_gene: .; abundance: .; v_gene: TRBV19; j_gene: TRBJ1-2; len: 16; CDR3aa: CASSIPLIPTGQGYTF; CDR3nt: TGTGCCAGTAGTATACCCTTGATTCCCACAGGCCAGGGCTACACCTTC
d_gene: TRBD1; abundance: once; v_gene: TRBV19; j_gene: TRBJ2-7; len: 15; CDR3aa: CASSMRGQGAYEQYF; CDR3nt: TGTGCCAGTAGTATGAGGGGGCAGGGGGCCTACGAGCAGTACTTC
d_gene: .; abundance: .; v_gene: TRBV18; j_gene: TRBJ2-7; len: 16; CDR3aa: CASSPRLAGGTYEQYF; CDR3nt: TGTGCCAGCTCACCACGGCTCGCGGGTGGGACCTACGAGCAGTACTTC
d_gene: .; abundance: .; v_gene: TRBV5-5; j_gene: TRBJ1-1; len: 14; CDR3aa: CASSLVRSNTEAFF; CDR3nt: TGTGCCAGCAGCTTGGTACGGTCGAACACTGAAGCTTTCTTT
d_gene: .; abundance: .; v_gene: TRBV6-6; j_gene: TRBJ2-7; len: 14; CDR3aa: CASSAREGSYEQYF; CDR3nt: TGTGCCAGCAGTGCCCGAGAGGGCTCCTACGAGCAGTACTTC
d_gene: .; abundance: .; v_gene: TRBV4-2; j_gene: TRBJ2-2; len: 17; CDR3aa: CASSHSRSGAWTGELFF; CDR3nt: TGTGCCAGCAGCCATAGCCGGAGTGGGGCTTGGACCGGGGAGCTGTTTTTT
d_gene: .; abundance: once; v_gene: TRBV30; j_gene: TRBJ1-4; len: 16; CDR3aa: CAWSVGDPSTNEKLFF; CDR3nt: TGTGCCTGGAGTGTAGGAGACCCCTCAACTAATGAAAAACTGTTTTTT
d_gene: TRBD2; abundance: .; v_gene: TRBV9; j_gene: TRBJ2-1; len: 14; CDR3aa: CASSVHSGSNEQFF; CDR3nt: TGTGCCAGCAGCGTTCATAGCGGGAGCAATGAGCAGTTCTTC
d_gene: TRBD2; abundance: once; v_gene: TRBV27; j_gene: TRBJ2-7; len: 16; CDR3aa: CASSLSPSGTFYEQYF; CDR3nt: TGTGCCAGCAGTTTATCCCCAAGCGGGACTTTCTACGAGCAGTACTTC
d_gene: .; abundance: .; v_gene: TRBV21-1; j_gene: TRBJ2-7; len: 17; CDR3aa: CASSNLHWDSSFYEQYF; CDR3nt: TGTGCCAGCAGCAACCTGCATTGGGACAGTTCATTCTACGAGCAGTACTTC
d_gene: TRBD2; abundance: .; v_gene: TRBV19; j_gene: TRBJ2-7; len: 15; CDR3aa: CASSSRTSGIYEQYF; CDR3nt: TGTGCCAGTAGTTCTCGGACTAGCGGGATCTACGAGCAGTACTTC
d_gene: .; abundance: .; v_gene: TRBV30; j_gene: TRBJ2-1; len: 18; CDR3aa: CAWSTWGTREPYYNEQFF; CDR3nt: TGTGCCTGGAGTACATGGGGGACTCGGGAGCCTTACTACAATGAGCAGTTCTTC
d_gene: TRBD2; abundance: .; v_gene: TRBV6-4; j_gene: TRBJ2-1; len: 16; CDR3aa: CASSLGLAGLPNEQFF; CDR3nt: TGTGCCAGCAGCCTCGGACTAGCGGGGCTTCCCAATGAGCAGTTCTTC
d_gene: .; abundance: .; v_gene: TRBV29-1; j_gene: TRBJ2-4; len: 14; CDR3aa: CSVEVALAKNIQYF; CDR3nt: TGCAGCGTTGAAGTGGCCCTAGCCAAAAACATTCAGTACTTC
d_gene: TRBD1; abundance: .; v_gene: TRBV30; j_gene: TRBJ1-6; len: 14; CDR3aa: CACHRGFPNDALHF; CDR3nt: TGTGCCTGCCACAGGGGATTCCCTAATGATGCCCTCCACTTT
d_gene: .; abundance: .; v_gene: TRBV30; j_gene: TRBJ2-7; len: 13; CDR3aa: CAWRYRTPHEQYF; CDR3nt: TGTGCCTGGAGATACAGGACCCCCCACGAGCAGTACTTC
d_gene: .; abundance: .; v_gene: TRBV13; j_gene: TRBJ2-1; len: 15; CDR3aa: CASSSLGGPNNEQFF; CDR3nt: TGTGCCAGCAGCTCCCTGGGGGGGCCTAACAATGAGCAGTTCTTC
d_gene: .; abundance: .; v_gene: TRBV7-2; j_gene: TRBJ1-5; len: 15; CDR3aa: CASSLGGVSNQPQHF; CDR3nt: TGTGCCAGCAGCTTAGGAGGCGTTAGCAATCAGCCCCAGCATTTT
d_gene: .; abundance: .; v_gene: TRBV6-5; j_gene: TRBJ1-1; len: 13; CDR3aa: CASSYRRDTEAFF; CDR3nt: TGTGCCAGCAGTTATCGGCGGGACACTGAAGCTTTCTTT
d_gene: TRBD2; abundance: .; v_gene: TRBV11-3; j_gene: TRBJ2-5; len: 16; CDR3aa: CASSLVASGRKETQYF; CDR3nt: TGTGCCAGCAGCTTAGTGGCTAGCGGGAGGAAGGAGACCCAGTACTTC
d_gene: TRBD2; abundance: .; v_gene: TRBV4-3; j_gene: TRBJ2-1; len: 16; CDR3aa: CASSHHRTSSYNEQFF; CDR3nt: TGCGCCAGCAGCCACCACAGGACTAGCAGCTACAATGAGCAGTTCTTC
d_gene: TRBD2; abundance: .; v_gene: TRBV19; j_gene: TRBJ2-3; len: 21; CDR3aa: CASSKCGSHHGGRGSTDTQYF; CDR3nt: TGTGCCAGTAGTAAATGTGGGTCTCATCATGGGGGGAGGGGTAGCACAGATACGCAGTATTTT
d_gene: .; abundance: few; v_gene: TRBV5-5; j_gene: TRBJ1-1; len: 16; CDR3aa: CASSLGGSPPYTEAFF; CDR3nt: TGTGCCAGCAGCTTGGGAGGCAGCCCCCCTTACACTGAAGCTTTCTTT
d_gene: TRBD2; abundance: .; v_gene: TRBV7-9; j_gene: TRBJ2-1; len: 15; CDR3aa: CASSSLAGESNEQFF; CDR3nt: TGTGCCAGCAGCTCTTTAGCGGGAGAATCGAATGAGCAGTTCTTC
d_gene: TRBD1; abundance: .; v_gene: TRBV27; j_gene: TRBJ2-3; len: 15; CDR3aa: CASNPTGGLADTQYF; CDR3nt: TGTGCCAGCAACCCAACAGGGGGCCTCGCAGATACGCAGTATTTT
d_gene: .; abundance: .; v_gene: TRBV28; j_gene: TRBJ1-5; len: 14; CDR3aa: CASSSGNSNQPQHF; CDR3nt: TGTGCCAGCAGTTCCGGGAATAGCAATCAGCCCCAGCATTTT
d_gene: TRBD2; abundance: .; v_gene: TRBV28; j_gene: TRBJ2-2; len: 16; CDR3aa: CASSLRTSGYTGELFF; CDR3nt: TGTGCCAGCAGTTTACGGACTAGCGGTTACACCGGGGAGCTGTTTTTT
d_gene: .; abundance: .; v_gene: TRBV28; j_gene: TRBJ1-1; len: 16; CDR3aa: CASRTERTDMNTEAFF; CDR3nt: TGTGCCAGCAGAACCGAAAGGACTGATATGAACACTGAAGCTTTCTTT